The T cell receptor (beta chain) described here comes from a study of regulatory T cells in long-lasting Graves disease. Details on this clonotype: No antigen is known for it. One end of the junction varies from germline; a read error may be responsible.

HTBI primers from iRepertoire and Arm-PCR of CDR3 regions yielded the TCR beta libraries. TCRdb redid the calling of the multiplex PCR reads with MiXCR, one entry per CDR3 protein. Of around 250,000 distinct CDR3 sequences detected, over 20% appear once; the ten largest clones hold approximately 14%. Stated time point: newly diagnosed GD, antithyroid drugs for less than 3 months. Generation of the TCR library employed RNA extracted from PBMCs. Approximately 9.6-milliliter peripheral blood samples went into EDTA tubes. The germline gives CDR1 ENHRY, CDR2 SYGVKD. The CDR3 has 15 residues. Overall study findings and caveats: Persistent Graves' disease cases displayed lower TCR diversity than newly diagnosed ones.

This receptor was taken from a female donor with Graves disease. This specimen was peripheral blood mononuclear cells (PBMCs), taken at new diagnosis, from a patient treated with antithyroid drugs. This sequence joins TRBV10-3 and TRBJ2-7, with D perhaps given as TRBD1 or TRBD2 (5 bases each). The CDR3: CAIGELQASYNERFF. In DNA, the CDR3 is TGTGCCATCGGTGAGTTACAGGCTTCCTACAATGAGCGGTTCTTC.